The 17 T cell receptor beta chains below were found in one sample sequenced in a study of control samples from healthy donors and cancer patients. Generated by immunoSEQ multiplex PCR, the TCRdb table keeps only in-frame clones and is missing some. The data contain some 150,000 clones, just over 95% of them singletons. What was sequenced was blood. Receptors originate from a woman aged 25-40 years in good health.

V gene TRBV29-1 combines with J gene TRBJ1-3, with D possibly TRBD1 on 5 matching bases. The ends were cut back, 4 bases at V and 3 bases at J, with 31 bases in the middle. The CDR3 covers 20 residues. Germline CDR1 is SQVTM and CDR2 is ANQGSEA. This chain's CDR3 is CSVAVGMAGGSSVFGNTIYF. In DNA form, the CDR3 reads TGCAGCGTTGCGGTCGGGATGGCCGGGGGTTCCTCAGTGTTTGGAAACACCATATATTTT.

The V call is TRBV18, the J call TRBJ2-1; 9 bases fit TRBD1. The CDR3 loop spans 14 amino acids. Germline lookup yields CDR1 KGHSH and CDR2 LQKENI. J lost 7 bases, V lost 6 bases, and 7 bases had no gene match. The CDR3 loop reads CASSRTGVANEQFF. CDR3 coding DNA: TGTGCCAGCTCTCGGACAGGGGTGGCTAATGAGCAGTTCTTC.

The chain couples TRBV3-1 (or the pseudogene TRBV3-2) to TRBJ2-1; the D gene could be TRBD1 or TRBD2 (7 bases each). The germline CDR1 and CDR2 sequences are LGHDT and YNNKEL (reference sequence). The CDR3 runs to 16 residues. Trimming removed 2 bases from V and 3 bases from J, with 14 bases in between. The chain's CDR3 is CASSQNPRGGYNEQFF. CDR3 coding DNA: TGTGCCAGCAGCCAAAACCCCAGGGGGGGCTACAATGAGCAGTTCTTC.

V and J are TRBV15 and TRBJ2-4; 8 nucleotides agree with TRBD2. Losses at the gene ends were 4 bases for V and 2 bases for J; bases not matched to a gene: 4. The CDR3 consists of 15 residues. Germline V gene sequence: CDR1 LNHNV, CDR2 YYDKDF (reference sequence). CDR3 sequence: CATSKREFSKNIQYF. The DNA for the CDR3 is TGTGCCACCAGCAAGCGGGAGTTCTCCAAAAACATTCAGTACTTC.

The J gene is TRBJ2-6, the V gene TRBV6-5; no reliable D call. CDR1 is MNHEY and CDR2 is SVGAGI in the germline V gene. V lost 6 bases to trimming and J lost 1 base, with 7 bases between them. This CDR3 is 14 amino acids long. In DNA, the CDR3 is TGTGCCAGCAGCAGCCTATCTGGGGCCAACGTCCTGACTTTC. This codes for CASSSLSGANVLTF.

V and J are TRBV14 and TRBJ2-1; possibly TRBD1 or TRBD2 for D (5 bases each). The germline gives CDR1 SGHDN, CDR2 FVKESK. The CDR3 contains 13 residues. V lost 3 bases and J lost 2, with 5 bases in between. CDR3 sequence: CASSQGAYNEQFF. The CDR3 DNA sequence: TGTGCCAGCAGCCAGGGGGCCTACAATGAGCAGTTCTTC.

V is TRBV19 and J is TRBJ2-6; possible D gene TRBD2, 6 bases. The CDR3 consists of 17 residues. Germline values: CDR1 LNHDA, CDR2 SQIVND (reference sequence). The ends were cut back, 11 bases at V and 0 bases at J, with 20 bases in the middle. CDR3 sequence reads: CAEGGGVLLSGANVLTF. DNA of the CDR3: TGTGCCGAAGGCGGAGGGGTCCTCCTCTCTGGGGCCAACGTCCTGACTTTC.

The chain has TRBV29-1 and TRBJ1-1; TRBD1 might be the D (6 bases). Germline CDR1 and CDR2: SQVTM and ANQGSEA. V lost 7 bases, J lost 1 base, and 19 bases lay in between. The CDR3 consists of 15 residues. The CDR3 DNA is TGCAGCGCCCTCGCCCGGGGGGCTGGGAACACTGAAGCTTTCTTT. Amino acids: CSALARGAGNTEAFF. The whole variable domain, remainder taken from reference TRBV29-1 and TRBJ1-1, is SAVISQKPSRDICQRGTSLTIQCQVDSQVTMMFWYRQQPGQSLTLIATANQGSEATYESGFVIDKFPISRPNLTFSTLTVSNMSPEDSSIYLCSALARGAGNTEAFFGQGTRLTVV.

The CDR3 here is CASSSGANVLTF. The CDR3 nucleotides read TGCGCCAGTTCCTCTGGGGCCAACGTCCTGACTTTC. The chain links TRBV10-1 to TRBJ2-6; no clear D. The V gene's germline CDR1 is WNHNN and CDR2 SYGVQD (reference sequence). CDR3 length: 12 residues. V dropped 9 bases and J dropped 0 bases, with 3 bases sitting between them.

The chain has TRBV19 and TRBJ2-7, with D possibly called TRBD1 or TRBD2 (5 bases each). The V gene's germline CDR1 is LNHDA and CDR2 SQIVND (reference sequence). V was clipped by 1 base and J by 8 bases, with 30 bases between them. This CDR3 has 19 amino acids. CDR3 region: CASSIGGLIGPEGRAKQYF. The CDR3 DNA reads TGTGCCAGTAGTATAGGAGGTCTCATTGGACCCGAGGGGAGAGCAAAGCAGTACTTC.

J is TRBJ1-3 and V is TRBV18; TRBD1 matches at 7 bases. This CDR3 spans 15 amino acids. J gave up 2 bases and V 6 bases, and 7 bases lay outside the gene matches. CDR1 KGHSH and CDR2 LQKENI come from the germline V gene. The CDR3 DNA follows: TGTGCCAGCTCGCGACGACAGGGTGCTGGAAACACCATATATTTT. This gives the protein CASSRRQGAGNTIYF. Together with reference TRBV18 and TRBJ1-3, the CDR3 gives the full variable domain: NAGVMQNPRHLVRRRGQEARLRCSPMKGHSHVYWYRQLPEEGLKFMVYLQKENIIDESGMPKERFSAEFPKEGPSILRIQQVVRGDSAAYFCASSRRQGAGNTIYFGEGSWLTVV.

The chain links TRBV4-2 to TRBJ1-5, with D unclear. The V end was cut by 0 bases, the J end by 0 bases, with 15 bases between. Germline assignment: CDR1 LGHNA and CDR2 YNFKEQ. There are 18 residues in the CDR3. The chain's CDR3 is CASSQDSGFQNSNQPQHF. The CDR3 DNA reads TGTGCCAGCAGCCAAGACTCGGGATTTCAAAATAGCAATCAGCCCCAGCATTTT.

The chain carries TRBV9 and TRBJ2-1; TRBD1 aligns across 11 bases. In germline, CDR1 is SGDLS, CDR2 YYNGEE. V shed 2 bases, J shed 2 bases, and the junction held 0 bases outside the gene matches. CDR3 size: 15 residues. The CDR3 DNA reads TGTGCCAGCAGCGTGGGACAGGGGGCCTACAATGAGCAGTTCTTC. Amino acids: CASSVGQGAYNEQFF.

The chain combines TRBV5-1 with TRBJ2-7, with TRBD2 matching over 8 bases. Per germline, CDR1 SGHRS and CDR2 YFSETQ. This CDR3 has 15 amino acids. Losses at the gene ends were 0 bases for V and 0 bases for J; bases not matched to a gene: 2. In DNA, the CDR3 is TGCGCCAGCAGCTTGGCGGGGGGGTACTCCTACGAGCAGTACTTC. Protein: CASSLAGGYSYEQYF.

This clone is a singleton in its sample. The chain is built from TRBV12-3 or TRBV12-4 and TRBJ1-2; D remains unclear. The V end was cut by 1 base, the J end by 7 bases, with 7 bases between. The CDR3 length is 12 residues. CDR3 DNA sequence: TGTGCCAGCAGTTTAGGGGTTTCTGGCTACACCTTC. Translating it yields CASSLGVSGYTF.

This rearrangement joins TRBV9 to TRBJ2-1; 11 nucleotides align to TRBD2. V lost 3 bases, J lost 5 bases, and 7 bases stayed unmatched. The CDR3 loop spans 16 amino acids. Per germline, CDR1 SGDLS and CDR2 YYNGEE. The CDR3 is CASSADSGGEDNEQFF. CDR3 bases: TGTGCCAGCAGCGCCGATAGCGGGGGGGAAGACAATGAGCAGTTCTTC.

This chain uses TRBV5-6 with TRBJ1-1; TRBD1 might be the D (5 bases). Germline values: CDR1 SGHDT, CDR2 YYEEEE. The V and J ends lost 3 bases and 4 bases respectively, with 13 bases between them. The CDR3 loop spans 14 amino acids. CDR3 protein: CASSSRGGSTEAFF. The DNA for the CDR3 is TGTGCCAGCAGCTCCCGTGGGGGGAGCACTGAAGCTTTCTTT.